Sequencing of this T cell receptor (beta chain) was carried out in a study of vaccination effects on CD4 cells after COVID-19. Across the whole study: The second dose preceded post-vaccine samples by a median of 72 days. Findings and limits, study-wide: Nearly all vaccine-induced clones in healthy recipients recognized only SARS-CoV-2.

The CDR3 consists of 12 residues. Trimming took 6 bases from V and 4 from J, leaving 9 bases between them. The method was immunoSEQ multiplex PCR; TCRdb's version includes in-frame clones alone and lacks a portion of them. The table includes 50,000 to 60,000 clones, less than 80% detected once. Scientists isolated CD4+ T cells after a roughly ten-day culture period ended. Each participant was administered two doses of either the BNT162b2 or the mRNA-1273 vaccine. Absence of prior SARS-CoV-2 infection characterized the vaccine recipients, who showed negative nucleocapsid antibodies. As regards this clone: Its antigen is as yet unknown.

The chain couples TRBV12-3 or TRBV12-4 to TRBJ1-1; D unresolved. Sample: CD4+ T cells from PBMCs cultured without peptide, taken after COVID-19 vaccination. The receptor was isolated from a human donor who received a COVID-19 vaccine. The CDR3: CASSPRLTEAFF. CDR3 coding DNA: TGTGCCAGCAGCCCGAGGCTCACTGAAGCTTTCTTT.